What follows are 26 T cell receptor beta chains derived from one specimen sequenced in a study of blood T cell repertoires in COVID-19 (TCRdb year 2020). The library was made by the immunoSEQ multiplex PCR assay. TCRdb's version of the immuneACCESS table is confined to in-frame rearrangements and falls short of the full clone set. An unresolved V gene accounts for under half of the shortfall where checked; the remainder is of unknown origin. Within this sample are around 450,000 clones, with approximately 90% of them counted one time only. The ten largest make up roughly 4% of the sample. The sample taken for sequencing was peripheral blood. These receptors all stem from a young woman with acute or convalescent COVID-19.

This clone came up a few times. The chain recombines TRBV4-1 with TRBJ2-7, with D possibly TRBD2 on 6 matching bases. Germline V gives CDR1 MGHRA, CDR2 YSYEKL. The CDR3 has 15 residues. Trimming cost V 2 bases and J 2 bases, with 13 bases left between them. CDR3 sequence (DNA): TGCGCCAGCAGCCAACAGGAGGGGTCAGCCTACGAGCAGTACTTC. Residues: CASSQQEGSAYEQYF.

DNA of the CDR3: TGTGCCAGCAGCAAAGGTCGACAGGAAGTAGAGGAAAAACTGTTTTTT. This codes for CASSKGRQEVEEKLFF. The chain employs TRBV21-1 and TRBJ1-4; the table's TRBD1 call for D was not verified on the DNA. TRBV21-1 is reported as a pseudogene. The CDR3 has 16 amino acids.

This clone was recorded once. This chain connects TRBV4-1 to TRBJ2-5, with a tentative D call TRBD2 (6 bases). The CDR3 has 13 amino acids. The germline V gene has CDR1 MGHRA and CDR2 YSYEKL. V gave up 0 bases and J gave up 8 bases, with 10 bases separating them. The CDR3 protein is CASSQEPGDTQYF. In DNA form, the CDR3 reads TGCGCCAGCAGCCAAGAACCGGGAGACACCCAGTACTTC.

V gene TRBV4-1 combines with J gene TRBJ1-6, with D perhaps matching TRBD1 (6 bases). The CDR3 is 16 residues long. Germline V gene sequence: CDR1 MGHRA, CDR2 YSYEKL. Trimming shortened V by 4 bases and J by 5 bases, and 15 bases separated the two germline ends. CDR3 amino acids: CASSRTHRDNNSPLHF. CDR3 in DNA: TGCGCCAGCAGCCGAACTCACCGGGACAATAATTCACCCCTCCACTTT.

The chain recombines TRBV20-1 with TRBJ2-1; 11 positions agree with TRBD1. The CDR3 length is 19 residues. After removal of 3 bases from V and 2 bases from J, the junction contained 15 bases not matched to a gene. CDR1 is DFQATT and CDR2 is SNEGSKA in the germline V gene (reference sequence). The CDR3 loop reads CSASAGGQGASPPYNEQFF. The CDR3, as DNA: TGCAGTGCTAGTGCAGGTGGACAGGGGGCCTCTCCCCCCTACAATGAGCAGTTCTTC.

The DNA of the CDR3 is TGCGCCAGCAGCCAAGCCAGGGGATACGAGCAGTACTTC. Its translation is CASSQARGYEQYF. The gene calls are TRBV4-1 and TRBJ2-7, with D maybe TRBD1 (6 bases). The CDR3 totals 13 residues. In germline, CDR1 is MGHRA, CDR2 YSYEKL. Trimming took off 1 base at V and 4 bases at J, with 8 bases between the two ends.

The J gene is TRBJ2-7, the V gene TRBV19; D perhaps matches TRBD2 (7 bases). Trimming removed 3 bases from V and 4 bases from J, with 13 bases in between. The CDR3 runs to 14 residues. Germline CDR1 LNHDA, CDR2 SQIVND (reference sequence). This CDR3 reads CASSITGGEYEQYF. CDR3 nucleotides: TGTGCCAGTAGTATTACGGGGGGCGAGTACGAGCAGTACTTC.

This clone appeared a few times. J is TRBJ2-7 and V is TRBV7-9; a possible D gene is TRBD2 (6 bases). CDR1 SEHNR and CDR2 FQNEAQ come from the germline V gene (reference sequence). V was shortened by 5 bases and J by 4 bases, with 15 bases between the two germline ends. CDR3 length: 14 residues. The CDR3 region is CASSPRDSAYEQYF. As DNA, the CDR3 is TGTGCCAGCAGCCCCCGGGACTCAGCTTACGAGCAGTACTTC.

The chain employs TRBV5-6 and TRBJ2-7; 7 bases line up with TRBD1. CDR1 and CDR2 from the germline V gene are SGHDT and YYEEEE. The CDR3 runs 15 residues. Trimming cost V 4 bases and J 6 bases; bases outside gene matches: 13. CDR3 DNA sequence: TGTGCCAGCAGCCCGACAGGACAGGCGTTTTTCGAGCAGTACTTC. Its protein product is CASSPTGQAFFEQYF.

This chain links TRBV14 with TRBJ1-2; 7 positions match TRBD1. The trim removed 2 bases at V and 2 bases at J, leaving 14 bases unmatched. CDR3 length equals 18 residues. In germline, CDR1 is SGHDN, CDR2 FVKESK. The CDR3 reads CASSQKQGETGYNYGYTF. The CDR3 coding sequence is TGTGCCAGCAGCCAAAAGCAAGGGGAGACAGGGTACAACTATGGCTACACCTTC. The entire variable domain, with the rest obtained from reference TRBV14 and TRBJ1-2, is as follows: EAGVTQFPSHSVIEKGQTVTLRCDPISGHDNLYWYRRVMGKEIKFLLHFVKESKQDESGMPNNRFLAERTGGTYSTLKVQPAELEDSGVYFCASSQKQGETGYNYGYTFGSGTRLTVV.

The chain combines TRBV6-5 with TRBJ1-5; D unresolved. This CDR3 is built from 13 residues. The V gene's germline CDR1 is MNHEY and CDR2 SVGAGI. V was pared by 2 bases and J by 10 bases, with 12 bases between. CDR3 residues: CASSYGGAGPQHF. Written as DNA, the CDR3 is TGTGCCAGCAGTTACGGTGGCGCGGGACCCCAGCATTTT.

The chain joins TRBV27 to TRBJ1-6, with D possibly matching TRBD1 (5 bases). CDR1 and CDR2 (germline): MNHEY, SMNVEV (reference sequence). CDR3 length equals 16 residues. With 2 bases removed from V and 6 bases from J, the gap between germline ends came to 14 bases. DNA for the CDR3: TGTGCCAGCAGTTTACTTTGGAGACAGATTAATTCACCCCTCCACTTT. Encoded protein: CASSLLWRQINSPLHF.

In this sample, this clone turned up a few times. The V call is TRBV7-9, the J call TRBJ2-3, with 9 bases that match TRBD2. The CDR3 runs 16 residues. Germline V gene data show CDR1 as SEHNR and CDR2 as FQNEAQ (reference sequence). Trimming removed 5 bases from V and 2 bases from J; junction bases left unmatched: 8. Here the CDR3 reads CASSPRSGGNTDTQYF. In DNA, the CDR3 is TGTGCCAGCAGCCCCCGTAGCGGGGGTAACACAGATACGCAGTATTTT.

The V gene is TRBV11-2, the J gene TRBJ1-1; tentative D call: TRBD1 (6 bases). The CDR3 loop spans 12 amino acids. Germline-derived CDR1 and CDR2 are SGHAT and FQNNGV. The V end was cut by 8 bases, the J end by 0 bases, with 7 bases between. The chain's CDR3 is CASGTMNTEAFF. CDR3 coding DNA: TGTGCCAGCGGGACAATGAACACTGAAGCTTTCTTT.

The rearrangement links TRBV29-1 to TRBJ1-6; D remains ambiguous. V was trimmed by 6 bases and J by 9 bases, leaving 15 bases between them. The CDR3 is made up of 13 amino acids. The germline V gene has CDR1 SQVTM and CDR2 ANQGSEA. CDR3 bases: TGCAGCGTGAGGGCCGGGGTTGGTTCACCCCTCCACTTT. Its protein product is CSVRAGVGSPLHF.

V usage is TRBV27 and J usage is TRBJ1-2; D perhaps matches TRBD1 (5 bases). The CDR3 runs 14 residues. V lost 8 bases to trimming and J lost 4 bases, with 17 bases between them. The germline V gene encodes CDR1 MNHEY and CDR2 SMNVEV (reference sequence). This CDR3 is CASPSKTVFYGYTF. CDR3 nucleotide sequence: TGTGCCAGCCCTTCGAAGACAGTATTCTATGGCTACACCTTC.

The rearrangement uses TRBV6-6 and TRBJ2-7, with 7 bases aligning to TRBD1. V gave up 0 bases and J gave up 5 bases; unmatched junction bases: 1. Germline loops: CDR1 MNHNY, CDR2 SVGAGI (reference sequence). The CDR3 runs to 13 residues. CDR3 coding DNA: TGTGCCAGCAGTTACTCGGACAGGCACGAGCAGTACTTC. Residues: CASSYSDRHEQYF.

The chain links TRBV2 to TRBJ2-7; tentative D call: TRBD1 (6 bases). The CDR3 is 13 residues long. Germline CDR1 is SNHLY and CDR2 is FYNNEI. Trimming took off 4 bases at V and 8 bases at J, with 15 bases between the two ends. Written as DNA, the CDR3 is TGTGCCAGCAGTGTAGGGACACTCTTCCAGCAGTACTTC. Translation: CASSVGTLFQQYF.

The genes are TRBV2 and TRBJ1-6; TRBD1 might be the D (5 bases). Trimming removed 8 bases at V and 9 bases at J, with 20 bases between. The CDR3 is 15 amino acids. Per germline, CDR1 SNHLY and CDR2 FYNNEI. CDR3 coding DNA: TGTGCCAGCGGGCTGGAACGGGGGGGTCCTTCACCCCTCCACTTT. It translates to CASGLERGGPSPLHF.

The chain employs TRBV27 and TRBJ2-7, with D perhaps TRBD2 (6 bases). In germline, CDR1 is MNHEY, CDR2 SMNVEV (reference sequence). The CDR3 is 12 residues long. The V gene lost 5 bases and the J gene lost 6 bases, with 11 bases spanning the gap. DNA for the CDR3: TGTGCCAGCAGTATTATCGGGGGCGAGCAGTACTTC. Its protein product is CASSIIGGEQYF.

The CDR3 loop is CASSIEGDSYGYTF. The CDR3 DNA sequence: TGTGCCAGTAGTATAGAAGGGGACAGCTATGGCTACACCTTC. The V and J genes are TRBV19 and TRBJ1-2; 7 positions agree with TRBD1. Looked up from germline, CDR1 is LNHDA and CDR2 is SQIVND (reference sequence). The CDR3 extends over 14 amino acids. Trimming cost V 0 bases and J 4 bases; bases outside gene matches: 2.

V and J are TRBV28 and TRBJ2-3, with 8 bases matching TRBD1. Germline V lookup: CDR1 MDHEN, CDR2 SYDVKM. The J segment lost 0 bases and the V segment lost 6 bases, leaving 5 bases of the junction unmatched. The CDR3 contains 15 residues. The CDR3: CASSPQGASTDTQYF. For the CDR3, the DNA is TGTGCCAGCAGCCCCCAGGGGGCGAGCACAGATACGCAGTATTTT. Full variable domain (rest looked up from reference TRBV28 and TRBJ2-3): DVKVTQSSRYLVKRTGEKVFLECVQDMDHENMFWYRQDPGLGLRLIYFSYDVKMKEKGDIPEGYSVSREKKERFSLILESASTNQTSMYLCASSPQGASTDTQYFGPGTRLTVL.

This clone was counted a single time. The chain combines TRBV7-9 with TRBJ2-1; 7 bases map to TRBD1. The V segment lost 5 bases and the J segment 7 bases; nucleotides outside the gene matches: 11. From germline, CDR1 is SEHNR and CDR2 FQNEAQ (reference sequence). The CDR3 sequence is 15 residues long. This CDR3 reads CASSADWTGGNEQFF. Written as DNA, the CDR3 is TGTGCCAGCAGCGCCGATTGGACAGGAGGAAATGAGCAGTTCTTC.

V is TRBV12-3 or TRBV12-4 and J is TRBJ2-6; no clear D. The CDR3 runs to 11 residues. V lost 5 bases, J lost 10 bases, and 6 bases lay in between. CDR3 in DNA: TGTGCCAGCAGTATTGAGAACGTCCTGACTTTC. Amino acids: CASSIENVLTF.

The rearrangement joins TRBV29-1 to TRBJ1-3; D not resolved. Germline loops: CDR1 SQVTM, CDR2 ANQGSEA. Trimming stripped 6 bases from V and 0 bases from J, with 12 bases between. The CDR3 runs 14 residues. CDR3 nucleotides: TGCAGCGTGGATGACATGAGCTCTGGAAACACCATATATTTT. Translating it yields CSVDDMSSGNTIYF.

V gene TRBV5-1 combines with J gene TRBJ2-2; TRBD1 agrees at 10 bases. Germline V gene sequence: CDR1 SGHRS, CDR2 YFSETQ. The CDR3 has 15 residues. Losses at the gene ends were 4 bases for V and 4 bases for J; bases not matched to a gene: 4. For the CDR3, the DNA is TGCGCCAGCAGCAATGGACAGGGGGGCACCGGGGAGCTGTTTTTT. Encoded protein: CASSNGQGGTGELFF.